This T cell receptor (beta chain) was recorded in a study of preoperative IRX-2 immunotherapy in early breast cancer. Documented treatment: preoperative locoregional IRX-2 cytokine immunotherapy. Samples came from a phase Ib trial of preoperative locoregional IRX-2 cytokine immunotherapy. Generated by immunoSEQ multiplex PCR, the TCRdb table keeps only in-frame clones and is missing some. The data show 25,000 to 30,000 clones, around 72% seen once. Germline lookup yields CDR1 MNHGY and CDR2 SAAAGT. V was pared by 0 bases and J by 5 bases, with 10 bases between. CDR3 length: 14 amino acids. This chain joins TRBV6-8 and TRBJ2-5; D remains ambiguous. The TCR originated in a human donor with breast cancer. Sequenced material: lymph node tissue, taken after IRX-2 immunotherapy. CDR3 in amino acids: CASSYSRRSETQYF. In DNA, the CDR3 is TGTGCCAGCAGTTACTCGAGACGGTCGGAGACCCAGTACTTC.